The sequence of this T cell receptor beta chain was determined in a study of shared clonotypes between healthy human individuals. CDR1 and CDR2 (germline): MNHEY, SMNVEV (reference sequence). J lost 0 bases, V lost 6 bases, and 8 bases had no gene match. The CDR3 is 16 amino acids. Only in-frame clones appear in the TCRdb table, and some are missing; sequencing was by immunoSEQ multiplex PCR. The table records approximately 620,000 clones, 97% of them present only once. The source material was naive CD4+ T cells sorted from blood. Subset indicated: CD45RA+ positively selected. This chain joins TRBV27 and TRBJ2-1; 7 nucleotides line up with TRBD2. The source of this sequence is a woman in her thirties in good health. The CDR3: CASSRGTTISYNEQFF. The CDR3 nucleotides read TGTGCCAGCAGCCGCGGGACTACCATCTCCTACAATGAGCAGTTCTTC.